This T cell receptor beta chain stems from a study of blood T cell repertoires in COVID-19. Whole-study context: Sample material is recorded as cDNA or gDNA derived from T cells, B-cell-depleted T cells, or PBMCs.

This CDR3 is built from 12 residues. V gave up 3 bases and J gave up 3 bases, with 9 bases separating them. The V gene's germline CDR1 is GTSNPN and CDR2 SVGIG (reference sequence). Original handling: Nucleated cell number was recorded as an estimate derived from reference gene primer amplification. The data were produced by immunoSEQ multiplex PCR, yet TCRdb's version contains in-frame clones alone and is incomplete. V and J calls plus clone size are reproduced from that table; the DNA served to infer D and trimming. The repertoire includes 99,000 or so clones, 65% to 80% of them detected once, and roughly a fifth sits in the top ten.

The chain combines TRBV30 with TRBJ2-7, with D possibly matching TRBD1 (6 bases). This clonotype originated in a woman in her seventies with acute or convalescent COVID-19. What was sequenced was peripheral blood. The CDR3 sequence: CAWSIQGYEQYF. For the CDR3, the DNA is TGTGCCTGGAGCATACAGGGCTACGAGCAGTACTTC.